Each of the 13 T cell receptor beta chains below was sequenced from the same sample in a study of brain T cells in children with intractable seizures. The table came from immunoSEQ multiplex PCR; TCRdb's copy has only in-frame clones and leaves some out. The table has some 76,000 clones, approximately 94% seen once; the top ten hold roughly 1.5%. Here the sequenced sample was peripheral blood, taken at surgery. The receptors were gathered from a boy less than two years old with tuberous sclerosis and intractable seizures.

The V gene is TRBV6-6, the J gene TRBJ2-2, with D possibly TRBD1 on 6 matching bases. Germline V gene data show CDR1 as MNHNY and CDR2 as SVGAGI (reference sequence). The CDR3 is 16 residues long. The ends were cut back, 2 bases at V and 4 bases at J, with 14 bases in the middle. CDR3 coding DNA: TGTGCCAGCAGTTACAGCCCCGACAGGCCCACCGGGGAGCTGTTTTTT. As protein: CASSYSPDRPTGELFF.

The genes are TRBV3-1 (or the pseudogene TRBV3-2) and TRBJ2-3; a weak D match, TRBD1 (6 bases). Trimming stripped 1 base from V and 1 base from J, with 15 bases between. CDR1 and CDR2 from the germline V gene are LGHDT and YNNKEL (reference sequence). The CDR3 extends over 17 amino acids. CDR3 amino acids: CASSQGYTGFGTDTQYF. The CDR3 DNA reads TGTGCCAGCAGCCAAGGATACACAGGGTTCGGCACAGATACGCAGTATTTT.

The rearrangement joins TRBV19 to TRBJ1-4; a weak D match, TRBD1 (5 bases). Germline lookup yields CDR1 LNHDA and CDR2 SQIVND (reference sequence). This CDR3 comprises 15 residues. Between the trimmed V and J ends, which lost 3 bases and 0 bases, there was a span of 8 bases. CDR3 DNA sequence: TGTGCCAGTAGTATTTCCAGGGCAACTAATGAAAAACTGTTTTTT. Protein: CASSISRATNEKLFF.

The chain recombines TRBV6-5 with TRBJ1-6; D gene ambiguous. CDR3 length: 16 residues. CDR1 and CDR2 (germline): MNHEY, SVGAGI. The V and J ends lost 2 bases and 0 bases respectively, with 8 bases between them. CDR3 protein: CASSYITASYNSPLHF. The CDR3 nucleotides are TGTGCCAGCAGTTACATTACAGCCTCCTATAATTCACCCCTCCACTTT.

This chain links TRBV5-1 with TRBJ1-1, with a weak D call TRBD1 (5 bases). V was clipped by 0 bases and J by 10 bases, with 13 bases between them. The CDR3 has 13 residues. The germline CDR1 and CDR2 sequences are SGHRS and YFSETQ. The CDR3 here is CASSLDSQGRAFF. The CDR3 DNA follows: TGCGCCAGCAGCTTGGATAGTCAGGGTAGAGCTTTCTTT.

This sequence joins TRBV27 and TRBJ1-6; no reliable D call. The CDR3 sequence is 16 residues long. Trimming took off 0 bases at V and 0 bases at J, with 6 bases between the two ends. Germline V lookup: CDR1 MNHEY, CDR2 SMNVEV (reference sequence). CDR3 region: CASSLSASSYNSPLHF. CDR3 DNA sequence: TGTGCCAGCAGTTTATCCGCGAGCTCCTATAATTCACCCCTCCACTTT.

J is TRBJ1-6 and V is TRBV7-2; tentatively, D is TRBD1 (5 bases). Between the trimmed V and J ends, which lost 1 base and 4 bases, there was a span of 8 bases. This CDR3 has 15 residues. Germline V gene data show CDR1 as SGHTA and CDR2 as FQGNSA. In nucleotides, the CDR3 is TGTGCCAGCAGCTTAGACAGGCCTTATAATTCACCCCTCCACTTT. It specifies CASSLDRPYNSPLHF. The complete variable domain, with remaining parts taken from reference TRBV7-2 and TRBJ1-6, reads GAGVSQSPSNKVTEKGKDVELRCDPISGHTALYWYRQSLGQGLEFLIYFQGNSAPDKSGLPSDRFSAERTGGSVSTLTIQRTQQEDSAVYLCASSLDRPYNSPLHFGNGTRLTVT.

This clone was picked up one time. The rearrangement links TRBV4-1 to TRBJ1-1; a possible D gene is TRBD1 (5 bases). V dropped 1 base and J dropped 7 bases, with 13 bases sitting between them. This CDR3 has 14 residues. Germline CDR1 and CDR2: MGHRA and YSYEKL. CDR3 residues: CASSQVRDDYEAFF. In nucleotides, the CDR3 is TGCGCCAGCAGCCAAGTCAGGGATGATTATGAAGCTTTCTTT.

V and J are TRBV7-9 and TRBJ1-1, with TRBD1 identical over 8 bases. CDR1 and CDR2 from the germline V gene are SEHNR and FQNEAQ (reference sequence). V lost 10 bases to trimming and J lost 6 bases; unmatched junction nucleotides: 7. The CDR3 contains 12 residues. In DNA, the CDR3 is TGTGCCACCTCACAGGGGGTGTCTGAAGCTTTCTTT. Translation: CATSQGVSEAFF. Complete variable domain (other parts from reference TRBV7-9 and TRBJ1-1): DTGVSQNPRHKITKRGQNVTFRCDPISEHNRLYWYRQTLGQGPEFLTYFQNEAQLEKSRLLSDRFSAERPKGSFSTLEIQRTEQGDSAMYLCATSQGVSEAFFGQGTRLTVV.

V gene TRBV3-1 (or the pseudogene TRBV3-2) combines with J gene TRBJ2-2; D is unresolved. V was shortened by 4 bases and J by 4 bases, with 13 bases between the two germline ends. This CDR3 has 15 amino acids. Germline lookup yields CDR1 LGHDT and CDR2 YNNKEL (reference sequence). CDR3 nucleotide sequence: TGTGCCAGCAGCCCCTCCTTATCGCTCACCGGGGAGCTGTTTTTT. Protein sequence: CASSPSLSLTGELFF.

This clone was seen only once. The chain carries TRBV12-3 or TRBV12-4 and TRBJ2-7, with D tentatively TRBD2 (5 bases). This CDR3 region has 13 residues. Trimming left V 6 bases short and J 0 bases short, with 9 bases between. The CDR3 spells CASRRGNSYEQYF. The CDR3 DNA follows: TGTGCCAGCAGACGGGGAAACTCCTACGAGCAGTACTTC.

The CDR3 region has the DNA TGTGCCAGCAGCCCACTGGAGGGGGGTGTCGGGCAGTACTTC. This encodes CASSPLEGGVGQYF. V is TRBV28 and J is TRBJ2-7; D possibly uses TRBD1 or TRBD2 (6 bases each). Germline V gene lookup returns CDR1 MDHEN and CDR2 SYDVKM. Trimming took off 6 bases at V and 9 bases at J, with 21 bases between the two ends. CDR3 length: 14 residues.

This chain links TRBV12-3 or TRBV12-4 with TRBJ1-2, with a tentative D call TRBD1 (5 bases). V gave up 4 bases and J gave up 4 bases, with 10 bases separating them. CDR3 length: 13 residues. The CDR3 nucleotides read TGTGCCAGCAGTTCAGCAGGGATCTATGGCTACACCTTC. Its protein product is CASSSAGIYGYTF.